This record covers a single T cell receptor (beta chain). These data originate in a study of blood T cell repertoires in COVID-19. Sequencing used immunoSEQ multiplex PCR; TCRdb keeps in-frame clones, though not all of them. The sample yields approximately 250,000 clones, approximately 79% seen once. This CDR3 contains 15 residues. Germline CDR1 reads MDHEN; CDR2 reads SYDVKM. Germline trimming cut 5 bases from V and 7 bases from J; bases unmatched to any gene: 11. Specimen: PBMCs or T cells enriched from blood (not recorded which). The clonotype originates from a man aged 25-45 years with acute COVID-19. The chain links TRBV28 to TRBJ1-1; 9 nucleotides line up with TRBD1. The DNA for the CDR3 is TGTGCCAGCAGTCAAAACACAGGGGGCAGGGTTGAAGCTTTCTTT. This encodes CASSQNTGGRVEAFF.